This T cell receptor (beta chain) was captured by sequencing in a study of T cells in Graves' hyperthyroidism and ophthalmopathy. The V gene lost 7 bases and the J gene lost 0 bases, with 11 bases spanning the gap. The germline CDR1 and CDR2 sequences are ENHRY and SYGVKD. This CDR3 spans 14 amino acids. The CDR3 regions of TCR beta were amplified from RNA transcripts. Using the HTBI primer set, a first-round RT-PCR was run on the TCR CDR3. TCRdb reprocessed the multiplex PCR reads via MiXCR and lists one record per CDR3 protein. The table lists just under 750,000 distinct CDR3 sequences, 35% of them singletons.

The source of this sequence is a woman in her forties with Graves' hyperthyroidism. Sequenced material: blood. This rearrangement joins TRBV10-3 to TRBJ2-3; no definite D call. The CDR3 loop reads CAIMGRTSTDTQYF. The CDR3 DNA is TGTGCCATCATGGGCAGAACAAGCACAGATACGCAGTATTTT.